Below are 7 T cell receptor beta chains sequenced from a single sample in a study of control samples from healthy donors and cancer patients (dated by TCRdb to about 2020). Libraries came from the immunoSEQ multiplex PCR assay. In its TCRdb copy, this immuneACCESS table keeps in-frame sequences only and misses some clones. Where compared with another copy, unresolved V genes explain less than half of these, and the others have no known cause. For this sample the table gives some 70,000 clones, of which approximately 86% were detected only once. The top ten hold about a sixth of the sample. What was sequenced was blood. All receptors come from a man aged 55-75 years in good health.

The chain is built from TRBV18 and TRBJ2-2; D gene unclear. The CDR3 spans 15 residues. Deletions cut 5 bases from V and 4 bases from J, with 14 bases between. Looked up from germline, CDR1 is KGHSH and CDR2 is LQKENI. The DNA of the CDR3 is TGTGCCAGCTCAAAAGGTGGATTCGGCACCGGGGAGCTGTTTTTT. It is translated as CASSKGGFGTGELFF.

This clone was seen a few times. The rearrangement uses TRBV6-5 and TRBJ2-1, with D perhaps TRBD1 (6 bases). Trimming cost V 0 bases and J 4 bases, with 13 bases left between them. The V gene's germline CDR1 is MNHEY and CDR2 SVGAGI. The CDR3 runs 16 residues. The CDR3 reads CASSYSDWGPYNEQFF. For the CDR3, the DNA is TGTGCCAGCAGTTACTCGGACTGGGGGCCTTACAATGAGCAGTTCTTC.

V and J are TRBV9 and TRBJ2-7; D may be TRBD1 or TRBD2 (5 bases each). Germline CDR1 is SGDLS and CDR2 is YYNGEE. The CDR3 consists of 17 residues. V was trimmed by 4 bases and J by 0 bases, leaving 20 bases between them. The CDR3: CASSSPGQGPTSYEQYF. The CDR3 DNA follows: TGTGCCAGCAGCTCACCCGGGCAGGGACCCACCTCCTACGAGCAGTACTTC.

The chain joins TRBV5-4 to TRBJ1-5; D possibly corresponds to TRBD1 (6 bases). V lost 10 bases and J 7 bases, leaving 12 bases between the germline ends. The CDR3 runs to 11 residues. CDR1 and CDR2 (germline): SGHNT, YYREEE (reference sequence). The CDR3 bases are TGTGCCGCGGAGGGGGACCAGCCCCAGCATTTT. Translation gives CAAEGDQPQHF.

J is TRBJ2-7 and V is TRBV5-1; D remains unclear. Germline V gene data show CDR1 as SGHRS and CDR2 as YFSETQ. V lost 0 bases and J lost 4, with 11 bases in between. CDR3 length equals 14 residues. The CDR3 reads CASSLGGSMYEQYF. For the CDR3, the DNA is TGCGCCAGCAGCTTGGGAGGCTCAATGTACGAGCAGTACTTC.

The chain couples TRBV7-6 to TRBJ2-2, with 9 nucleotides matching TRBD1. The trim removed 0 bases at V and 1 base at J, leaving 12 bases unmatched. Germline values: CDR1 SGHVS, CDR2 FNYEAQ. There are 20 residues in the CDR3. This chain's CDR3 is CASSLAAYGTGPGNTGELFF. Here the CDR3 DNA reads TGTGCCAGCAGCTTAGCTGCGTATGGGACAGGGCCAGGGAACACCGGGGAGCTGTTTTTT. Full variable domain (outside the CDR3, taken from reference TRBV7-6 and TRBJ2-2): GAGVSQSPRYKVTKRGQDVALRCDPISGHVSLYWYRQALGQGPEFLTYFNYEAQQDKSGLPNDRFSAERPEGSISTLTIQRTEQRDSAMYRCASSLAAYGTGPGNTGELFFGEGSRLTVL.

The genes are TRBV2 and TRBJ2-5; TRBD2 agrees at 7 bases. V gave up 0 bases and J gave up 5 bases; unmatched junction bases: 9. Germline values: CDR1 SNHLY, CDR2 FYNNEI. The CDR3 runs 16 residues. The CDR3 nucleotides are TGTGCCAGCAGTGAAGCGCCTAGCGGTCCGAGGGAGACCCAGTACTTC. Translation: CASSEAPSGPRETQYF.